The clone carrying this TCR beta chain was seen repeatedly, ten times or more. What it recognizes is unknown. This CDR3 is 13 amino acids long. V lost 3 bases and J 6 bases, leaving 11 bases between the germline ends. This record comes from a study of human T cells and chemical hapten exposure. Study findings and constraints: Among expanded TCRs, significantly more large CDR3 similarity clusters formed than among controls.

TCRdb reprocessed the RACE reads via MiXCR and lists one record per CDR3 protein. The sample yields approximately 400,000 distinct CDR3 sequences, more than 4.5% seen once. This sample's time point: pre-sensitization, week 0. Treatment described: therapeutic diphenylcyclopropenone sensitization with weekly scalp DPC. This clonotype was obtained from a woman aged 45-65 years with alopecia areata. Some clones in this sample may be carry-over from other donors' samples. The sample was whole blood, taken in connection with sensitization to the hapten diphenylcyclopropenone (DPC). The V gene is TRBV12-3 or TRBV12-4, the J gene TRBJ1-1, with D possibly matching TRBD1 (5 bases). CDR3 coding DNA: TGTGCCAGCAGTTTGGGGGGGATAGCTGAAGCTTTCTTT. This translates into CASSLGGIAEAFF.